Included here is one T cell receptor (beta chain) sequence, with context. The antigen is not known. This specimen comes from a study of regulatory T cells in long-lasting Graves disease. As for time point: persistent/refractory GD, antithyroid drugs over 5 years with positive TRAb. Preparation of the TCR library used RNA extracted from PBMCs. Study conclusions and caveats: Reduced TCR diversity was observed in persistent Graves' patients versus newly diagnosed patients. Small sample size may have lowered accuracy.

Arm-PCR of CDR3 regions and iRepertoire HTBI primers were the basis on which TCR beta libraries were built. MiXCR, run by TCRdb on the multiplex PCR reads, gives a single entry per CDR3 protein. The data show about 660,000 distinct CDR3 sequences, around 30% seen once. The sequenced sample was peripheral blood mononuclear cells (PBMCs), obtained when the disease was refractory, from a patient treated with antithyroid drugs. This TCR came from a female donor with Graves disease.

CDR3 sequence: CASSSGQADTEAFF. CDR3 nucleotide sequence: TGTGCCAGCAGTTCCGGACAGGCAGACACTGAAGCTTTCTTT. This rearrangement joins TRBV27 to TRBJ1-1; 7 positions match TRBD1. The CDR3 has 14 amino acids. Germline V gene data show CDR1 as MNHEY and CDR2 as SMNVEV (reference sequence). The V and J ends lost 4 bases and 3 bases, in that order; junction bases with no gene match: 5.